A single sample is the source of the 32 T cell receptor beta chains below, sequenced in a study of metastatic and nonmetastatic thyroid tumors. Among the patients, none had received any treatment before thyroid surgery. TCRdb re-called the PCR reads with MiXCR. Among some 40,000 clones listed, roughly 19% were seen once. Sequences were obtained from blood. Every receptor here comes from a female donor with papillary thyroid cancer or a benign thyroid nodule (not recorded which). Some clones in this sample may be carry-over from other donors' samples.

There are many counts of this clone. The rearrangement uses TRBV20-1 and TRBJ2-1; D is ambiguous. There are 14 residues in the CDR3. Trimming pared 3 bases from V and 0 bases from J, leaving 9 bases between. CDR1 and CDR2 (germline): DFQATT, SNEGSKA (reference sequence). The DNA of the CDR3 is TGCAGTGCTAGGCCCTTTAGCTCCTACAATGAGCAGTTCTTC. This gives the protein CSARPFSSYNEQFF.

The chain couples TRBV27 to TRBJ2-4; TRBD1 matches 8 bases. Per the germline V gene, CDR1 is MNHEY and CDR2 is SMNVEV (reference sequence). Trimming cost V 2 bases and J 5 bases; bases outside gene matches: 8. The CDR3 is made up of 16 amino acids. CDR3 sequence: CASSLHRTGHENIQYF. The DNA of the CDR3 is TGTGCCAGCAGTTTACATCGGACAGGGCACGAAAACATTCAGTACTTC.

The V gene is TRBV6-1, the J gene TRBJ2-2; D unresolved. The ends were cut back, 4 bases at V and 3 bases at J, with 12 bases in the middle. CDR1 is MNHNS, CDR2 SASEGT, per germline. The CDR3 contains 15 residues. This chain's CDR3 is CASSGWLGDTGELFF. The CDR3 DNA sequence: TGTGCCAGCAGTGGATGGCTCGGCGACACCGGGGAGCTGTTTTTT.

This clone showed up just a few times. V usage is TRBV6-1 and J usage is TRBJ1-5; D is undetermined. Germline lookup yields CDR1 MNHNS and CDR2 SASEGT. This CDR3 has 17 residues. Deletions cut 1 base from V and 3 bases from J, with 16 bases between. For the CDR3, the DNA is TGTGCCAGCAGTGAAGGGGCATGGGGATACCTCAATCAGCCCCAGCATTTT. Protein product: CASSEGAWGYLNQPQHF.

This clone was observed at least ten times. The J gene is TRBJ2-1, the V gene TRBV7-6; D gene unclear. Germline V CDR1 and CDR2: SGHVS, FNYEAQ. Trimming left V 5 bases short and J 9 bases short, with 14 bases between. This CDR3 is built from 13 residues. The CDR3 region is CASSISHSGEQFF. DNA of the CDR3: TGTGCCAGCAGCATTAGCCACTCCGGTGAGCAGTTCTTC.

This clone has at least ten counts. The chain is built from TRBV5-4 and TRBJ2-3, with no clear D. V lost 3 bases, J lost 4 bases, and 12 bases lay in between. Germline V lookup: CDR1 SGHNT, CDR2 YYREEE (reference sequence). CDR3 length: 14 residues. The DNA of the CDR3 is TGTGCCAGCAGCTCGTTAAAGAGTGCAGATACGCAGTATTTT. Amino acid sequence: CASSSLKSADTQYF.

Many counts were recorded for this clone. The same CDR3 is also encoded by other DNA sequences in this sample. The chain recombines TRBV4-3 with TRBJ2-2; TRBD1 matches at 7 bases. CDR3 size: 16 residues. CDR1 and CDR2 (germline): LGHNA, YSLEER. After removal of 0 bases from V and 6 bases from J, the junction contained 7 bases not matched to a gene. For the CDR3, the DNA is TGCGCCAGCAGCCAAGATTTGACAGGGTGGGCCGGGGAGCTGTTTTTT. It codes for CASSQDLTGWAGELFF.

This clone was seen ten or more times. The chain joins TRBV5-6 to TRBJ2-2; TRBD2 aligns across 9 bases. Looked up from germline, CDR1 is SGHDT and CDR2 is YYEEEE. The CDR3 covers 16 residues. V trimming: 4 bases; J trimming: 6 bases; junction bases outside the gene matches: 10. CDR3 residues: CASSILAGVVAGELFF. The CDR3 nucleotides read TGTGCCAGCAGCATTTTAGCGGGAGTGGTGGCCGGGGAGCTGTTTTTT.

This clone was seen ten or more times. The chain couples TRBV28 to TRBJ1-3; D is ambiguous. Looked up from germline, CDR1 is MDHEN and CDR2 is SYDVKM. The CDR3 loop spans 16 amino acids. V lost 5 bases and J lost 2, with 16 bases in between. The DNA of the CDR3 is TGTGCCAGCAGTAAGGGCCCCTATAACGCTGGAAACACCATATATTTT. The encoded protein is CASSKGPYNAGNTIYF.

Judged by abundance, this clone is medium-sized. The genes are TRBV12-3 or TRBV12-4 and TRBJ2-7, with D maybe TRBD1 (6 bases). This CDR3 is built from 14 residues. Trimming took off 5 bases at V and 1 base at J, with 12 bases between the two ends. The CDR3 here is CASSTSRGSYEQYF. CDR3 sequence (DNA): TGTGCCAGCAGTACCTCTAGGGGGTCCTACGAGCAGTACTTC.

This clone was seen ten or more times. One base away lies a much larger clone, so this may be a sequencing read error. The chain joins TRBV6-1 to TRBJ2-2; D not certain. V lost 6 bases, J lost 7 bases, and 12 bases lay in between. CDR3 length: 13 residues. Germline V gene sequence: CDR1 MNHNS, CDR2 SASEGT. The chain's CDR3 is CASSWGWNGELFF. For the CDR3, the DNA is TGTGCCAGCAGCTGGGGATGGAACGGGGAGCTGTTTTTT.

This clone was found a few times. The identical CDR3 is also encoded by other nucleotide sequences in the sample. This sequence joins TRBV28 and TRBJ2-7; D is perhaps TRBD2 (5 bases). The CDR3 extends over 13 amino acids. V was trimmed by 6 bases and J by 5 bases, leaving 14 bases between them. Germline loops: CDR1 MDHEN, CDR2 SYDVKM. CDR3 sequence reads: CASSRAGGHEQYF. In DNA, the CDR3 is TGTGCCAGCAGCCGAGCTGGAGGACACGAGCAGTACTTC. The full variable domain, rest sourced from reference TRBV28 and TRBJ2-7, is DVKVTQSSRYLVKRTGEKVFLECVQDMDHENMFWYRQDPGLGLRLIYFSYDVKMKEKGDIPEGYSVSREKKERFSLILESASTNQTSMYLCASSRAGGHEQYFGPGTRLTVT.

This clone was counted many times. The chain carries TRBV12-3 or TRBV12-4 and TRBJ2-3; 12 bases map to TRBD2. The junction had 6 bases not matched to a gene; V was cut back by 4 bases and J by 4 bases. This CDR3 region has 16 residues. In DNA form, the CDR3 reads TGTGCCAGCAGTTCCTTGACTAGCGGGAGCTCAGATACGCAGTATTTT. Amino acid sequence: CASSSLTSGSSDTQYF.

Remarks on this clone: Its ends do not fully match the called genes, so a read error is possible. The chain has TRBV10-3 and TRBJ2-2; D is unresolved. The CDR3 has 15 amino acids. Germline V lookup: CDR1 ENHRY, CDR2 SYGVKD. CDR3 nucleotides: TGTGCCATCAGTGAGACTGTTTCGAACACAGGGGAGCTGTTTTTT. Its translation: CAISETVSNTGELFF.

On this clone: Its ends do not fully match the called genes, so a read error is possible. Written as DNA, the CDR3 is TGTGCCAGCAGCTCCTCAGGTGCCTCCTATGTCTACATCTTC. Amino acids: CASSSSGASYVYIF. The rearrangement links TRBV7-9 to TRBJ1-2, with no clear D. The V gene's germline CDR1 is SEHNR and CDR2 FQNEAQ (reference sequence). This CDR3 contains 14 residues. Variable domain in full (rest from reference TRBV7-9 and TRBJ1-2): DTGVSQNPRHKITKRGQNVTFRCDPISEHNRLYWYRQTLGQGPEFLTYFQNEAQLEKSRLLSDRFSAERPKGSFSTLEIQRTEQGDSAMYLCASSSSGASYVYIFGSGTRLTVV.

This clone was detected many times. This chain uses TRBV20-1 with TRBJ2-1; 9 bases match TRBD2. Germline values: CDR1 DFQATT, CDR2 SNEGSKA (reference sequence). The CDR3 totals 16 residues. After removal of 3 bases from V and 4 bases from J, the junction contained 10 bases not matched to a gene. This chain's CDR3 is CSARALAGSGYNEQFF. The CDR3 nucleotides read TGCAGTGCTAGGGCCCTAGCGGGATCTGGGTACAATGAGCAGTTCTTC.

This clone was observed at least ten times. The J gene is TRBJ2-7, the V gene TRBV3-1; D possibly corresponds to TRBD1 (6 bases). Trimming pared 4 bases from V and 3 bases from J, leaving 10 bases between. This CDR3 region has 13 residues. In germline, CDR1 is LGHDT, CDR2 YNNKEL (reference sequence). CDR3 sequence reads: CASSPQGSYEQYF. DNA for the CDR3: TGTGCCAGCAGCCCGCAGGGGAGCTACGAGCAGTACTTC.

This clone was observed at least ten times. This chain uses TRBV5-8 with TRBJ1-2, with D uncertain. Germline V lookup: CDR1 SGHTS, CDR2 YDEGEE. This CDR3 region has 14 residues. Trimming left V 0 bases short and J 6 bases short, with 12 bases between. The CDR3 DNA follows: TGTGCCAGCAGCTTGGGTTCTCCGTGGGATGGCTACACCTTC. It yields the protein CASSLGSPWDGYTF.

This clone was detected only a few times. The same CDR3 arises from other DNA sequences in this sample as well. The gene calls are TRBV2 and TRBJ1-2; the D gene is possibly TRBD1 (5 bases). Germline V gene lookup returns CDR1 SNHLY and CDR2 FYNNEI. Trimming cost V 7 bases and J 4 bases, with 13 bases left between them. The CDR3 is 13 amino acids. CDR3 sequence: CASTGGRGYGYTF. CDR3 coding DNA: TGTGCCAGCACGGGGGGGAGGGGCTATGGCTACACCTTC.

Ten or more counts support this clone. The chain links TRBV20-1 to TRBJ2-3; either TRBD1 or TRBD2 may fit D (6 bases each). The CDR3 contains 17 residues. CDR1 is DFQATT and CDR2 is SNEGSKA in the germline V gene (reference sequence). V lost 4 bases to trimming and J lost 2 bases, with 22 bases between them. CDR3 sequence reads: CSAKPPGGRALTDTQYF. In nucleotides, the CDR3 is TGCAGTGCTAAGCCTCCCGGGGGCAGGGCCCTCACAGATACGCAGTATTTT.

In the case of this clone: One end of the junction fails to match germline, which may point to a read error. The rearrangement links TRBV6-2 or TRBV6-3 to TRBJ2-6; TRBD1 might be the D (5 bases). The CDR3 has 20 amino acids. Germline V gives CDR1 MNHEY, CDR2 SVGEGT. For the CDR3, the DNA is TGTGCCAGCAGTCACTCCTGGGCCTCTAGTACAACCTCTGGGGCCAACGTCCTGACCTTC. It translates to CASSHSWASSTTSGANVLTF.

The V call is TRBV20-1, the J call TRBJ1-2, with TRBD1 matching 8 bases. CDR3 size: 14 residues. Germline V gene lookup returns CDR1 DFQATT and CDR2 SNEGSKA (reference sequence). J was trimmed by 7 bases and V by 3 bases; bases with no gene match: 10. As DNA, the CDR3 is TGCAGTGCTAGGAGAGGACAGGGTGGATTTGGCTACACCTTC. As protein: CSARRGQGGFGYTF.

This clone was counted ten times or more. This chain links TRBV25-1 with TRBJ2-1; D remains unclear. Trimming removed 4 bases from V and 3 bases from J, with 10 bases in between. CDR1 and CDR2 (germline): MGHDK, SYGVNS. This CDR3 is 14 amino acids long. CDR3 loop: CASSGARSYNEQFF. Written as DNA, the CDR3 is TGTGCCAGCAGTGGGGCTAGAAGCTACAATGAGCAGTTCTTC. Looking up the rest from reference TRBV25-1 and TRBJ2-1 gives the full variable domain: EADIYQTPRYLVIGTGKKITLECSQTMGHDKMYWYQQDPGMELHLIHYSYGVNSTEKGDLSSESTVSRIRTEHFPLTLESARPSHTSQYLCASSGARSYNEQFFGPGTRLTVL.

This chain connects TRBV3-1 to TRBJ1-4, with D uncertain. The V gene's germline CDR1 is LGHDT and CDR2 YNNKEL (reference sequence). Trimming pared 1 base from V and 4 bases from J, leaving 7 bases between. This CDR3 is built from 14 residues. CDR3 sequence (DNA): TGTGCCAGCAGCCAAGTGGGTAATAATGAAAAACTGTTTTTT. Encoded protein: CASSQVGNNEKLFF. Combining the CDR3 with reference TRBV3-1 and TRBJ1-4 gives the whole variable domain DTAVSQTPKYLVTQMGNDKSIKCEQNLGHDTMYWYKQDSKKFLKIMFSYNNKELIINETVPNRFSPKSPDKAHLNLHINSLELGDSAVYFCASSQVGNNEKLFFGSGTQLSVL.

This clone was found a few times. This chain connects TRBV27 to TRBJ2-7, with a tentative D call TRBD1 (8 bases). Germline-derived CDR1 and CDR2 are MNHEY and SMNVEV (reference sequence). The CDR3 covers 16 residues. Trimming cost V 4 bases and J 0 bases, with 16 bases left between them. The CDR3 DNA follows: TGTGCCAGCAGTTCGTGGACAGGGAGGGACTCCTACGAGCAGTACTTC. Encoded protein: CASSSWTGRDSYEQYF.

This chain uses TRBV12-3 or TRBV12-4 with TRBJ1-2; the D is unclear. V lost 1 base and J 10 bases, leaving 19 bases between the germline ends. The CDR3 is made up of 15 amino acids. As DNA, the CDR3 is TGTGCCAGCAGTTTAGAGGGCTGGTGGTTTAATGTCTACACCTTC. It is translated as CASSLEGWWFNVYTF.

This clone was seen at least ten times. The chain combines TRBV30 with TRBJ2-3, with D perhaps given as TRBD1 or TRBD2 (5 bases each). With 1 base removed from V and 2 bases from J, the gap between germline ends came to 7 bases. In germline, CDR1 is GTSNPN, CDR2 SVGIG (reference sequence). The CDR3 consists of 13 residues. CDR3: CAWSEGTTDTQYF. The CDR3 coding sequence is TGTGCCTGGAGTGAGGGGACCACAGATACGCAGTATTTT.

This clone was found many times. CDR3 protein: CASSFSQGVGIQYF. CDR3 DNA: TGTGCCAGCAGTTTTTCCCAGGGGGTGGGCATTCAGTACTTC. The chain is built from TRBV12-3 or TRBV12-4 and TRBJ2-4; 7 positions match TRBD1. V shed 3 bases and J 9 bases; nucleotides not matched to a gene: 8. The CDR3 runs 14 residues.

Ten or more counts support this clone. The chain is built from TRBV9 and TRBJ1-1; no clear D. CDR1 SGDLS and CDR2 YYNGEE come from the germline V gene. Between the trimmed V and J ends, which lost 0 bases and 1 base, there was a span of 4 bases. This CDR3 region has 13 residues. CDR3 sequence (DNA): TGTGCCAGCAGCGTAGATTCGAACACTGAAGCTTTCTTT. Its protein is CASSVDSNTEAFF.

This clone was seen a few times. V is TRBV10-2 and J is TRBJ2-7; D gene unclear. This CDR3 region has 12 residues. V was cut by 7 bases and J by 4 bases, with 11 bases left in between. CDR1 is WSHSY and CDR2 is SAAADI in the germline V gene. This CDR3 reads CASIDGQYEQYF. The CDR3 nucleotides read TGCGCCAGCATTGATGGTCAGTACGAGCAGTACTTC.

The V call is TRBV19, the J call TRBJ2-1; 10 positions agree with TRBD1. Germline V gene sequence: CDR1 LNHDA, CDR2 SQIVND (reference sequence). The ends lost 5 bases at V and 6 bases at J; junction bases unmatched: 7. The CDR3 runs 15 residues. The CDR3 DNA is TGTGCCAGTAGTTTACACCGGGACAGGGGCAATGAGCAGTTCTTC. It translates to CASSLHRDRGNEQFF.

With respect to this clone: A much larger clonotype is one base distant, so this may be a read error. The same CDR3 also results from other DNA sequences found in this sample. The chain combines TRBV6-5 with TRBJ1-2; D gene uncertain. Between the trimmed V and J ends, which lost 0 bases and 12 bases, there was a span of 17 bases. Germline assignment: CDR1 MNHEY and CDR2 SVGAGI. The CDR3 extends over 14 amino acids. CDR3 loop: CASSYSIGSNGHTF. The CDR3 bases are TGTGCCAGCAGTTACTCGATCGGGAGTAATGGACACACCTTC.